One sample yielded the 20 T cell receptor beta chains listed below, sequenced in a study of CD8 T cells in ankylosing spondylitis. Study findings and constraints: There was a TCR beta motif, made of several highly homologous variants, that appeared characteristic of ankylosing spondylitis blood.

TCRdb re-called the 5' RACE reads through MiXCR, storing one row per CDR3 protein. The sample includes over 600,000 distinct CDR3 sequences, 19% of them seen just once. Antigen specificity for these receptors is unknown. Sample: blood, either unsorted or a sorted T cell fraction (not recorded which). These receptors originate from a male donor with ankylosing spondylitis.

V and J are TRBV10-1 and TRBJ2-2; perhaps TRBD1 as D (6 bases). The CDR3 has 15 amino acids. The germline V gene has CDR1 WNHNN and CDR2 SYGVQD (reference sequence). V was trimmed by 2 bases and J by 5 bases, leaving 12 bases between them. This CDR3 is CASSEGAGVTGELFF. For the CDR3, the DNA is TGCGCCAGCAGTGAGGGGGCAGGGGTAACCGGGGAGCTGTTTTTT.

This clonotype appeared once. This chain links TRBV28 with TRBJ2-7; weak D call: TRBD1 (5 bases). V was trimmed by 5 bases and J by 2 bases, leaving 16 bases between them. This CDR3 has 15 amino acids. Germline V gene lookup returns CDR1 MDHEN and CDR2 SYDVKM. The CDR3 DNA reads TGTGCCAGCAGTGGGGCCGGCCTCCGGGCCTACGAGCAGTACTTC. Protein sequence: CASSGAGLRAYEQYF.

The chain is built from TRBV2 and TRBJ2-6; no clear D gene. Deletions cut 6 bases from V and 4 bases from J, with 7 bases between. The germline CDR1 and CDR2 sequences are SNHLY and FYNNEI. This CDR3 comprises 13 residues. CDR3 loop: CASRVLGANVLTF. The CDR3 nucleotides read TGTGCCAGCAGGGTCTTGGGGGCCAACGTCCTGACTTTC.

V and J are TRBV20-1 and TRBJ1-6, with TRBD1 matching 8 bases. From germline, CDR1 is DFQATT and CDR2 SNEGSKA (reference sequence). The CDR3 contains 15 residues. Trimming cost V 4 bases and J 6 bases; bases outside gene matches: 8. DNA of the CDR3: TGCAGTGCTACCCCCCAGGGGGCGGGTAATTCACCCCTCCACTTT. Translated, it gives CSATPQGAGNSPLHF.

This clonotype was recorded a few times. The chain has TRBV7-2 and TRBJ2-7; weak D call: TRBD2 (7 bases). Trimming cost V 3 bases and J 7 bases, with 16 bases left between them. Germline CDR1 and CDR2: SGHTA and FQGNSA. The CDR3 consists of 14 residues. The CDR3 nucleotides read TGTGCCAGCAGCTTTGGAGGGGGGGCCTGGGAGCAGTACTTC. Translated, it gives CASSFGGGAWEQYF.

The chain joins TRBV6-6 to TRBJ2-7; D remains ambiguous. Germline lookup yields CDR1 MNHNY and CDR2 SVGAGI (reference sequence). The V gene lost 8 bases and the J gene lost 2 bases, with 4 bases spanning the gap. The length of the CDR3 is 10 residues. CDR3: CASGTYEQYF. The CDR3 DNA reads TGTGCCAGCGGAACCTACGAGCAGTACTTC.

This chain joins TRBV12-3 or TRBV12-4 and TRBJ2-1, with 8 bases fitting TRBD1. Trimming took 5 bases from V and 0 from J; bases not matched to a gene: 3. The CDR3 runs to 15 residues. CDR3 region: CASSDTGGSYNEQFF. The CDR3 DNA sequence: TGTGCCAGCAGTGATACAGGGGGCTCCTACAATGAGCAGTTCTTC.

This clonotype was observed a handful of times. The rearrangement joins TRBV9 to TRBJ2-7; 9 bases match TRBD2. The length of the CDR3 is 14 residues. Germline V CDR1 and CDR2: SGDLS, YYNGEE. Germline trimming cut 0 bases from V and 7 bases from J; bases unmatched to any gene: 5. The CDR3 here is CASSVVAGVGEQYF. The CDR3 DNA follows: TGTGCCAGCAGCGTAGTAGCGGGAGTAGGGGAGCAGTACTTC.

This chain joins TRBV9 and TRBJ2-5; D is unclear. Trimming stripped 0 bases from V and 5 bases from J, with 11 bases between. Germline-derived CDR1 and CDR2 are SGDLS and YYNGEE. The CDR3 extends over 14 amino acids. The DNA for the CDR3 is TGTGCCAGCAGCGTAGGAGGAGTAATGGAGACCCAGTACTTC. Translated, it gives CASSVGGVMETQYF.

V is TRBV12-3 or TRBV12-4 and J is TRBJ2-2; a possible D gene is TRBD2 (5 bases). The CDR3 totals 15 residues. The V and J ends lost 3 bases and 1 base respectively, with 9 bases between them. CDR3 nucleotides: TGTGCCAGCAGTTTGGAGGTCCAGAACACCGGGGAGCTGTTTTTT. Translating gives CASSLEVQNTGELFF.

The chain uses TRBV7-9 and TRBJ1-2, with D possibly TRBD1 on 5 matching bases. The CDR3 extends over 16 amino acids. Trimming took 1 base from V and 3 from J, leaving 15 bases between them. The germline gives CDR1 SEHNR, CDR2 FQNEAQ (reference sequence). The CDR3 DNA reads as TGTGCCAGCAGCTTAGGGGTTCAGGGACGTGACTATGGCTACACCTTC. Translation: CASSLGVQGRDYGYTF.

In its sample, this clonotype was seen many times. V and J are TRBV5-1 and TRBJ2-7, with D maybe TRBD2 (7 bases). The CDR3 covers 14 residues. V lost 0 bases, J lost 3 bases, and 10 bases lay in between. CDR1 is SGHRS, CDR2 YFSETQ, per germline. The CDR3 loop reads CASSLAGGRYEQYF. CDR3 nucleotide sequence: TGCGCCAGCAGCTTGGCCGGGGGGCGCTACGAGCAGTACTTC.

V is TRBV5-1 and J is TRBJ2-2; D remains ambiguous. The CDR3 is 16 residues long. Germline V gives CDR1 SGHRS, CDR2 YFSETQ. Between the trimmed V and J ends, which lost 7 bases and 4 bases, there was a span of 20 bases. DNA of the CDR3: TGCGCCAGCTCGCCCACCGTGGGTCCCAGCACCGGGGAGCTGTTTTTT. Protein: CASSPTVGPSTGELFF. Combining the CDR3 with reference TRBV5-1 and TRBJ2-2 gives the whole variable domain KAGVTQTPRYLIKTRGQQVTLSCSPISGHRSVSWYQQTPGQGLQFLFEYFSETQRNKGNFPGRFSGRQFSNSRSEMNVSTLELGDSALYLCASSPTVGPSTGELFFGEGSRLTVL.

The chain combines TRBV7-2 with TRBJ2-1; the D call may be TRBD1 or TRBD2 (5 bases each). The CDR3 runs to 14 residues. V lost 4 bases and J lost 4, with 11 bases in between. Germline CDR1 reads SGHTA; CDR2 reads FQGNSA. CDR3 sequence reads: CASSSGAIYNEQFF. CDR3 coding DNA: TGTGCCAGCAGCTCCGGGGCCATATACAATGAGCAGTTCTTC.

This clonotype was seen more than once but under ten times. V and J are TRBV24-1 and TRBJ2-3; unclear D gene. With 9 bases removed from V and 2 bases from J, the gap between germline ends came to 11 bases. The germline gives CDR1 KGHDR, CDR2 SFDVKD. This CDR3 comprises 13 residues. CDR3: CATEQTTTDTQYF. CDR3 nucleotide sequence: TGTGCCACCGAACAGACAACCACAGATACGCAGTATTTT.

This sequence joins TRBV7-2 and TRBJ2-3; 11 bases fit TRBD2. The germline V gene encodes CDR1 SGHTA and CDR2 FQGNSA. Unmatched junction bases numbered 8, after V lost 7 bases and J lost 2 bases. The CDR3 length is 16 residues. CDR3 sequence reads: CASTFIAGGPTDTQYF. The CDR3 nucleotides read TGTGCCAGCACCTTTATAGCGGGGGGGCCCACAGATACGCAGTATTTT.

The V gene is TRBV15, the J gene TRBJ2-5; D gene unclear. V was trimmed by 8 bases and J by 2 bases, leaving 18 bases between them. This CDR3 spans 15 amino acids. CDR1 is LNHNV, CDR2 YYDKDF, per germline (reference sequence). CDR3 sequence (DNA): TGTGCCACCGCTAAATCCCGGGCCCCACAAGAGACCCAGTACTTC. Protein: CATAKSRAPQETQYF.

J is TRBJ2-7 and V is TRBV5-1; the D call may be TRBD1 or TRBD2 (5 bases each). CDR1 and CDR2 from the germline V gene are SGHRS and YFSETQ. Trimming took 1 base from V and 2 from J, leaving 13 bases between them. The CDR3 covers 15 residues. The CDR3 sequence is CASSLLNGATYEQYF. CDR3 DNA sequence: TGCGCCAGCAGCTTGCTTAACGGGGCTACCTACGAGCAGTACTTC.

This sequence joins TRBV28 and TRBJ1-6; weak D call: TRBD1 (5 bases). Trimming took off 6 bases at V and 7 bases at J, with 16 bases between the two ends. The CDR3 length is 15 residues. Germline CDR1 is MDHEN and CDR2 is SYDVKM. This CDR3 is CASRSGRGSNSPLHF. CDR3 DNA: TGTGCCAGCAGAAGCGGTCGGGGGAGCAATTCACCCCTCCACTTT.

This clonotype was found a few times. The chain links TRBV2 to TRBJ2-5; 14 bases line up with TRBD2. CDR1 SNHLY and CDR2 FYNNEI come from the germline V gene. V shed 8 bases, J shed 4 bases, and the junction held 0 bases outside the gene matches. The CDR3 covers 13 residues. In DNA form, the CDR3 reads TGTGCCAGCGGGACTAGCGGGAGAGAGACCCAGTACTTC. Translated: CASGTSGRETQYF.